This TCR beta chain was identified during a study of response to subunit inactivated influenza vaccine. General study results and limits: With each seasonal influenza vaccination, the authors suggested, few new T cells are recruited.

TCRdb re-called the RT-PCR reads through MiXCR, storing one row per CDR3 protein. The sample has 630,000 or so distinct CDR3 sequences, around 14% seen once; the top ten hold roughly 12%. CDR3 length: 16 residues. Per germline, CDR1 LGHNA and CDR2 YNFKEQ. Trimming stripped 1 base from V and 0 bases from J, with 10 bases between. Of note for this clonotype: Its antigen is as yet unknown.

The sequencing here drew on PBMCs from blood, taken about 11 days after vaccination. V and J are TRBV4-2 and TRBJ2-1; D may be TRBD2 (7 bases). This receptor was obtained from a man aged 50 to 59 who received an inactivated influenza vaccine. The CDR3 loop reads CASSQVRGASYNEQFF. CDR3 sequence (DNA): TGTGCCAGCAGCCAAGTACGGGGGGCCTCCTACAATGAGCAGTTCTTC.